A selection of T cell receptor beta chains follows, all from one sample in a study of blood T cell repertoires in COVID-19. Libraries were prepared by immunoSEQ multiplex PCR; TCRdb keeps only in-frame clonotypes and omits some of them. The sample contains 300,000 to 450,000 clones, approximately 89% of which appear only once. The sample consisted of peripheral blood. The receptors were gathered from a woman aged 55-70 years with COVID-19, enrolled during active disease. CDR3s include the opening cysteine and the closing phenylalanine or tryptophan. The D gene is left open where the match is weak. Clone size is given for some rows only: seen once, a few or many times, or a class if the clone is expanded.

clone_size	j_call	v_call	d_call	cdr3_nt	cdr3_aa
.	TRBJ2-1	TRBV19	TRBD2	TGTGCCAGTAGAGAACTAGCGGGGTCCTACAATGAGCAGTTCTTC	CASRELAGSYNEQFF
few	TRBJ2-7	TRBV3-1/TRBV3-2	.	TGTGCCAGCAGCCAGGGGGCGGGCGAGCAGTACTTC	CASSQGAGEQYF
.	TRBJ1-6	TRBV11-2	TRBD1	TGTGCCAGCAGCCTAACAGTCAGGGGGCTCTCCTATAATTCACCCCTCCACTTT	CASSLTVRGLSYNSPLHF
.	TRBJ1-6	TRBV29-1	TRBD1	TGCAGCGTGCGCCGGGACAGGGACAATTCACCCCTCCACTTT	CSVRRDRDNSPLHF
once	TRBJ1-1	TRBV5-1	TRBD1	TGCGCCAGCAGCCCGGGACAGGGATTTAACACTGAAGCTTTCTTT	CASSPGQGFNTEAFF
.	TRBJ2-3	TRBV6-5	TRBD2	TGTGCCAGTCGGGGGGGCCTTGGAGATACGCAGTATTTT	CASRGGLGDTQYF
once	TRBJ2-3	TRBV18	.	TGTGCCAGCTCATCGCGGGATACGCAGTATTTT	CASSSRDTQYF
.	TRBJ1-2	TRBV11-2	.	TGTGCCAGCAGCTTCAGGGGCTACACCTTC	CASSFRGYTF
.	TRBJ2-7	TRBV5-1	.	TGCGCCAGCAGCTTGATTGGCGGCTACGAGCAGTACTTC	CASSLIGGYEQYF
.	TRBJ2-5	TRBV5-1	TRBD2	TGCGCCAGCAGCTTAGGCGGGAGACAAGAGACCCAGTACTTC	CASSLGGRQETQYF
.	TRBJ1-4	TRBV3-1/TRBV3-2	.	TGTGCCAGCAGCCACCTCGGACAGATGGATGAAAAACTGTTTTTT	CASSHLGQMDEKLFF
.	TRBJ1-1	TRBV5-1	TRBD1	TGCGCCAGCAGCTTACAGGGGATGAACACTGAAGCTTTCTTT	CASSLQGMNTEAFF
.	TRBJ1-2	TRBV7-2	TRBD1	TGTGCCAGCAGCGCGGACAGGGGGTATGGCTACACCTTC	CASSADRGYGYTF